This is a list of T cell receptor beta chains from one sample in a study of PD-1 blockade in classical Hodgkin lymphoma. Only in-frame clones appear in the TCRdb table, and some are missing; sequencing was by immunoSEQ multiplex PCR. The sample has tens of thousands of clones, roughly 70% seen once. The input for sequencing was peripheral blood mononuclear cells (PBMCs), taken before the second cycle of nivolumab. These receptor sequences come from a human donor with classical Hodgkin lymphoma. Each CDR3 is given with its conserved first and last residue. D genes are given only for firm matches. Where a row states a size, it is once, few, many or the class of an expanded clone; other rows omit it.

clone size: -; D gene: -; J gene: TRBJ1-1; V gene: TRBV7-2; CDR3 protein: CASSLAGALGEAFF; CDR3 DNA: TGTGCCAGCAGCTTAGCGGGGGCGTTGGGTGAAGCTTTCTTT
clone size: -; D gene: TRBD2; J gene: TRBJ2-3; V gene: TRBV4-3; CDR3 protein: CASSQDPAGGSSTDTQYF; CDR3 DNA: TGCGCCAGCAGCCAAGATCCGGCGGGGGGTTCTAGCACAGATACGCAGTATTTT
clone size: -; D gene: TRBD2; J gene: TRBJ2-5; V gene: TRBV7-2; CDR3 protein: CASSYPGASGRETQYF; CDR3 DNA: TGTGCCAGCAGCTACCCGGGGGCTAGCGGGAGGGAGACCCAGTACTTC
clone size: once; D gene: -; J gene: TRBJ1-2; V gene: TRBV19; CDR3 protein: CASSINSFTSVRYTF; CDR3 DNA: TGTGCCAGTAGTATTAATAGCTTTACGAGTGTTCGCTACACCTTC
clone size: few; D gene: -; J gene: TRBJ2-3; V gene: TRBV9; CDR3 protein: CASSATIQGHNKRDTQYF; CDR3 DNA: TGTGCCAGCAGCGCTACTATCCAGGGACACAACAAAAGAGATACGCAGTATTTT
clone size: -; D gene: TRBD2; J gene: TRBJ2-5; V gene: TRBV10-2; CDR3 protein: CASSDRGGDGRETQYF; CDR3 DNA: TGCGCCAGCAGTGACCGGGGGGGGGATGGACGAGAGACCCAGTACTTC
clone size: -; D gene: -; J gene: TRBJ1-6; V gene: TRBV10-3; CDR3 protein: CATHGRYQDSPLHF; CDR3 DNA: TGTGCCACCCACGGGAGATATCAAGATTCACCCCTCCACTTT
clone size: few; D gene: -; J gene: TRBJ2-5; V gene: TRBV25-1; CDR3 protein: CASSVRGTQYF; CDR3 DNA: TGTGCCAGCAGTGTACGAGGGACCCAGTACTTC
clone size: few; D gene: TRBD2; J gene: TRBJ2-1; V gene: TRBV7-2; CDR3 protein: CASSHRTSGSYEQFF; CDR3 DNA: TGTGCCAGCAGCCACAGGACTAGCGGGAGTTATGAGCAGTTCTTC
clone size: once; D gene: TRBD1; J gene: TRBJ1-1; V gene: TRBV7-2; CDR3 protein: CASSPLVFDRAEAFF; CDR3 DNA: TGTGCCAGCAGCCCACTCGTTTTTGACAGGGCTGAAGCTTTCTTT
clone size: few; D gene: -; J gene: TRBJ1-5; V gene: TRBV7-9; CDR3 protein: CASSSGSQPQHF; CDR3 DNA: TGTGCCAGCAGCTCCGGGAGTCAGCCCCAGCATTTT
clone size: -; D gene: -; J gene: TRBJ2-7; V gene: TRBV6-1; CDR3 protein: CASSEAMGDYEQYF; CDR3 DNA: TGTGCCAGCAGTGAAGCGATGGGGGACTACGAGCAGTACTTC
clone size: -; D gene: -; J gene: TRBJ2-1; V gene: TRBV30; CDR3 protein: CAWSSPGTPGQFF; CDR3 DNA: TGTGCCTGGAGTTCCCCCGGGACCCCGGGGCAGTTCTTC
clone size: -; D gene: TRBD1; J gene: TRBJ1-6; V gene: TRBV10-3; CDR3 protein: CAISLTGVNSPLHF; CDR3 DNA: TGTGCCATCAGCCTGACAGGGGTCAATTCACCCCTCCACTTT
clone size: -; D gene: -; J gene: TRBJ2-1; V gene: TRBV10-3; CDR3 protein: CAISPERGAYNEQFF; CDR3 DNA: TGTGCCATCAGCCCTGAGAGAGGGGCCTACAATGAGCAGTTCTTC
clone size: -; D gene: -; J gene: TRBJ1-3; V gene: TRBV18; CDR3 protein: CASSPGNTIYF; CDR3 DNA: TGTGCCAGCTCACCTGGAAACACCATATATTTT
clone size: -; D gene: TRBD1; J gene: TRBJ1-5; V gene: TRBV7-2; CDR3 protein: CASSFTGENLGQPQHF; CDR3 DNA: TGTGCCAGCAGCTTTACAGGGGAAAACCTAGGTCAGCCCCAGCATTTT
clone size: -; D gene: -; J gene: TRBJ2-3; V gene: TRBV5-8; CDR3 protein: CASSFRGGGVSTDTQYF; CDR3 DNA: TGTGCCAGCAGCTTTCGGGGCGGCGGGGTCAGCACAGATACGCAGTATTTT
clone size: once; D gene: -; J gene: TRBJ2-3; V gene: TRBV13; CDR3 protein: CASSLARLGRFTDTQYF; CDR3 DNA: TGTGCCAGCAGCTTAGCGAGACTAGGCAGGTTCACAGATACGCAGTATTTT
clone size: -; D gene: TRBD1; J gene: TRBJ2-3; V gene: TRBV19; CDR3 protein: CASRTYEGAGTDTQYF; CDR3 DNA: TGTGCCAGTAGGACTTACGAGGGGGCAGGCACAGATACGCAGTATTTT
clone size: -; D gene: TRBD2; J gene: TRBJ2-1; V gene: TRBV5-6; CDR3 protein: CASSSPLSGTSSNEQFF; CDR3 DNA: TGTGCCAGCAGTTCGCCTCTGTCCGGGACTAGCTCGAATGAGCAGTTCTTC
clone size: -; D gene: TRBD1; J gene: TRBJ1-2; V gene: TRBV18; CDR3 protein: CASSPADRVHGYTF; CDR3 DNA: TGTGCCAGCTCACCGGCGGACAGGGTCCATGGCTACACCTTC
clone size: -; D gene: -; J gene: TRBJ2-3; V gene: TRBV19; CDR3 protein: CASSIRGVGSPDTQYF; CDR3 DNA: TGTGCCAGTAGTATTAGGGGCGTCGGGTCCCCGGATACGCAGTATTTT
clone size: -; D gene: TRBD2; J gene: TRBJ2-1; V gene: TRBV5-1; CDR3 protein: CASTASGGYNEQFF; CDR3 DNA: TGCGCCAGCACCGCTAGCGGGGGGTACAATGAGCAGTTCTTC
clone size: few; D gene: TRBD1; J gene: TRBJ1-6; V gene: TRBV6-5; CDR3 protein: CASSYRDSNSPLHF; CDR3 DNA: TGTGCCAGCAGTTACCGGGACAGCAATTCACCCCTCCACTTT
clone size: -; D gene: -; J gene: TRBJ1-1; V gene: TRBV18; CDR3 protein: CASSLRGGDTEAFF; CDR3 DNA: TGTGCCAGCTCGCTCAGAGGGGGAGACACTGAAGCTTTCTTT
clone size: -; D gene: -; J gene: TRBJ1-5; V gene: TRBV28; CDR3 protein: CASSSRGALGDQPQHF; CDR3 DNA: TGTGCCAGCAGTTCCCGAGGTGCCCTGGGGGATCAGCCCCAGCATTTT
clone size: -; D gene: TRBD2; J gene: TRBJ2-3; V gene: TRBV6-1; CDR3 protein: CATGLAVQDTQYF; CDR3 DNA: TGTGCCACCGGACTAGCGGTTCAAGATACGCAGTATTTT
clone size: few; D gene: -; J gene: TRBJ2-6; V gene: TRBV4-1; CDR3 protein: CGAGPSGANVLTF; CDR3 DNA: TGCGGCGCAGGGCCCTCTGGGGCCAACGTCCTGACTTTC
clone size: few; D gene: -; J gene: TRBJ2-1; V gene: TRBV12-2; CDR3 protein: CASRTGRASGRAGSYNEQFF; CDR3 DNA: TGTGCAAGTCGCACCGGAAGGGCTAGCGGGAGGGCCGGCTCCTACAATGAGCAGTTCTTC
clone size: -; D gene: TRBD1; J gene: TRBJ2-1; V gene: TRBV12-5; CDR3 protein: CASAIGTGRGEQFF; CDR3 DNA: TGTGCTAGTGCCATCGGGACAGGGAGGGGTGAGCAGTTCTTC
clone size: -; D gene: TRBD1; J gene: TRBJ1-5; V gene: TRBV19; CDR3 protein: CASRRQGVNSNQPQHF; CDR3 DNA: TGTGCCAGTAGGAGACAGGGGGTTAACAGCAATCAGCCCCAGCATTTT
clone size: -; D gene: -; J gene: TRBJ2-6; V gene: TRBV4-1; CDR3 protein: CASSHRGAGANVLTF; CDR3 DNA: TGCGCCAGCAGCCATAGGGGTGCTGGGGCCAACGTCCTGACTTTC
clone size: -; D gene: -; J gene: TRBJ2-1; V gene: TRBV7-2; CDR3 protein: CASSLAGMRGLNEQFF; CDR3 DNA: TGTGCCAGCAGCTTAGCAGGCATGCGCGGATTAAATGAGCAGTTCTTC
clone size: -; D gene: TRBD2; J gene: TRBJ2-3; V gene: TRBV18; CDR3 protein: CASSPSLGLITSTDTQYF; CDR3 DNA: TGTGCCAGCTCACCATCCTTGGGACTAATTACTAGCACAGATACGCAGTATTTT
clone size: -; D gene: -; J gene: TRBJ2-2; V gene: TRBV7-2; CDR3 protein: CASNRGGGELFF; CDR3 DNA: TGTGCCAGCAACCGCGGTGGAGGGGAGCTGTTTTTT
clone size: few; D gene: -; J gene: TRBJ2-3; V gene: TRBV5-1; CDR3 protein: CASNPGGLDTQYF; CDR3 DNA: TGCGCCAGCAACCCTGGGGGGTTAGATACGCAGTATTTT
clone size: few; D gene: -; J gene: TRBJ1-3; V gene: TRBV5-5; CDR3 protein: CASSLTFTGLGPGNTIYF; CDR3 DNA: TGTGCCAGCAGCTTGACCTTCACAGGGTTGGGTCCTGGAAACACCATATATTTT
clone size: -; D gene: -; J gene: TRBJ2-1; V gene: TRBV27; CDR3 protein: CASSLGSSRDRQFF; CDR3 DNA: TGTGCCAGCAGTTTAGGTTCATCGCGGGACAGGCAGTTCTTC
clone size: -; D gene: -; J gene: TRBJ1-1; V gene: TRBV11-2; CDR3 protein: CASSLVLGAEAFF; CDR3 DNA: TGTGCCAGCAGCTTAGTGTTGGGGGCTGAAGCTTTCTTT